This TCR beta chain was recovered during a study of cytomegalovirus exposure and HLA in healthy donors. Using immunoSEQ multiplex PCR, the repertoire was profiled, and TCRdb retains in-frame clones only, with some absent. The table records about 98,000 clones, roughly 90% of them present only once. The TCR originated in a man younger than 35 in good health and CMV-seropositive. Specimen: PBMCs.

The CDR3 sequence is CASSLRQVNQETQYF. In DNA form, the CDR3 reads TGTGCCAGCAGTTTAAGACAGGTTAACCAAGAGACCCAGTACTTC. V is TRBV27 and J is TRBJ2-5, with D tentatively TRBD1 (6 bases). Trimming removed 2 bases from V and 0 bases from J, with 10 bases in between. This CDR3 contains 15 residues. Germline CDR1 reads MNHEY; CDR2 reads SMNVEV (reference sequence).